Listed below are T cell receptor beta chains from one sample, sequenced in a study of early stage breast cancer tumors. Generated by immunoSEQ multiplex PCR, the TCRdb table keeps only in-frame clones and is missing some. The sample holds around 51,000 clones; approximately 78% are singletons and the top ten take just under 3.5%. Sequencing was done on a sample of blood. These receptors were obtained from a middle-aged person with breast cancer. Both conserved end residues are part of each CDR3. A D gene is named only where the DNA matches it firmly. Some rows have no size entry. The others give once, few or many, or a class for an expanded clone.

j_call,clone_size,v_call,d_call,cdr3_aa,cdr3_nt
TRBJ2-3,.,TRBV19,.,CASSTRLADTQYF,TGTGCCAGTAGTACCCGACTAGCAGATACGCAGTATTTT
TRBJ2-7,.,TRBV7-6,.,CASSLEVGGVSSYEQYF,TGTGCCAGCAGCTTAGAAGTCGGGGGAGTGAGCTCCTACGAGCAGTACTTC
TRBJ1-5,.,TRBV30,TRBD1,CACQRRGQQPQHF,TGTGCCTGCCAACGGAGGGGGCAGCAGCCCCAGCATTTT
TRBJ1-2,.,TRBV5-5,.,CASSSGFGDYGYTF,TGTGCCAGCAGCTCGGGATTCGGGGACTATGGCTACACCTTC
TRBJ2-2,.,TRBV7-6,.,CASSLRQRGATGELFF,TGTGCCAGCAGTTTACGACAACGGGGTGCCACCGGGGAGCTGTTTTTT
TRBJ1-1,.,TRBV9,.,CASSEGVNTEAFF,TGTGCCAGCAGCGAGGGGGTGAACACTGAAGCTTTCTTT
TRBJ2-2,.,TRBV29-1,TRBD1,CSVVWQGAITGELFF,TGCAGCGTTGTTTGGCAGGGGGCGATCACCGGGGAGCTGTTTTTT
TRBJ2-7,.,TRBV18,TRBD1,CASSPRGAGGIIPHYEQYF,TGTGCCAGCTCACCACGCGGGGCAGGGGGCATCATACCACACTACGAGCAGTACTTC
TRBJ1-1,once,TRBV29-1,TRBD1,CSASGQGNTEAFF,TGCAGCGCCTCGGGACAGGGGAACACTGAAGCTTTCTTT
TRBJ1-5,few,TRBV28,.,CASSGAANQPQHF,TGTGCCAGCAGCGGGGCAGCGAATCAGCCCCAGCATTTT
TRBJ2-7,.,TRBV5-1,TRBD1,CASSWTGDSYEQYF,TGCGCCAGCAGCTGGACAGGGGATTCCTACGAGCAGTACTTC
TRBJ1-2,.,TRBV30,TRBD1,CAWTRTGERYGYTF,TGTGCCTGGACAAGGACAGGGGAGAGGTATGGCTACACCTTC
TRBJ1-3,.,TRBV29-1,.,CSGRDPGNTIYF,TGCAGCGGGAGGGATCCTGGAAACACCATATATTTT
TRBJ2-5,.,TRBV9,.,CASSVAWTGQETQYF,TGTGCCAGCAGCGTAGCCTGGACGGGGCAGGAGACCCAGTACTTC
TRBJ2-7,.,TRBV6-1,TRBD1,CASSETRRPGQGSEQYF,TGTGCCAGCAGTGAAACGCGGAGACCGGGACAGGGCTCCGAGCAGTACTTC
TRBJ2-3,.,TRBV30,TRBD1,CAWSVGAGGFTDTQYF,TGTGCCTGGAGTGTCGGGGCAGGGGGTTTTACAGATACGCAGTATTTT
TRBJ2-3,few,TRBV4-2,TRBD2,CASSQDSLAGGEDTQYF,TGTGCCAGCAGCCAAGATTCCCTAGCGGGAGGGGAAGATACGCAGTATTTT
TRBJ2-3,.,TRBV27,.,CASSLETPTITDTQYF,TGTGCCAGCAGTTTAGAGACGCCGACGATCACAGATACGCAGTATTTT
TRBJ1-1,.,TRBV5-1,.,CASSLLWRGTEAFF,TGCGCCAGCAGCTTGTTATGGAGGGGCACTGAAGCTTTCTTT
TRBJ2-5,.,TRBV11-2,.,CASSLETMGKETQYF,TGTGCCAGCAGCTTAGAGACTATGGGGAAAGAGACCCAGTACTTC
TRBJ2-3,.,TRBV6-5,TRBD2,CASRGGGRRDTQYF,TGTGCCAGCCGGGGCGGCGGGAGGCGGGATACGCAGTATTTT
TRBJ2-1,once,TRBV6-1,TRBD2,CASRLAVYNEQFF,TGTGCCAGCCGGCTAGCGGTCTACAATGAGCAGTTCTTC
TRBJ1-5,.,TRBV19,.,CASSTAGYSNQPQHF,TGTGCCAGTAGCACGGCGGGGTATAGCAATCAGCCCCAGCATTTT
TRBJ1-1,.,TRBV5-1,.,CASRTPRGTEAFF,TGCGCCAGCAGGACACCCCGGGGCACTGAAGCTTTCTTT
TRBJ2-5,.,TRBV20-1,.,CSASIEQTQYF,TGCAGTGCTAGTATCGAGCAGACCCAGTACTTC
TRBJ1-2,.,TRBV7-9,.,CASSLERQNYYGYTF,TGTGCCAGCAGCTTAGAAAGACAGAACTACTATGGCTACACCTTC